Listed below are T cell receptor beta chains from one sample, sequenced in a study of blood T cell repertoires in COVID-19. Only in-frame clones appear in the TCRdb table, and some are missing; sequencing was by immunoSEQ multiplex PCR. Of 90,000 or so clones in the sample, around 87% were seen once. The sample consisted of peripheral blood. These receptors came from a human donor in a cohort sampled during active COVID-19. Both conserved end residues are part of each CDR3. Size values are once, few and many counts, or a class for expanded clones, and some rows have none.

abundance	v_gene	CDR3aa
.	TRBV5-5	CASSEGRGAREKLFF
once	TRBV2	CASRVGQAEAFVLTF
.	TRBV11-3	CASSFFPTGELFF
.	TRBV6-2/TRBV6-3	CASSLHTIQALNTEAFF
.	TRBV7-8	CASSLAYREAFF
.	TRBV4-3	CASSQGLGENNEQFF
.	TRBV9	CASSVGHGNTDTQYF
.	TRBV27	CASARDRVSGANVLTF
.	TRBV30	CAWRGGALSYNEQFF
.	TRBV20-1	CSASADGYTF
few	TRBV7-3	CASSDPGSGYGYTF
.	TRBV30	CAWSVGGEAEETQYF
.	TRBV5-5	CASSGPWGLGNTIYF
.	TRBV7-9	CASSHDRNTEAFF
.	TRBV3-1/TRBV3-2	CASSRGSGGVKETQYF
medium-sized	TRBV28	CASRLDRASSYEQYF
once	TRBV30	CAWSGEREAFF
.	TRBV7-2	CASSPQTGPYEQYF
.	TRBV21-1	CASSKGSEDYGNQPQHF
.	TRBV3-1/TRBV3-2	CASSQRTSGSDTQYF
.	TRBV7-9	CASSPGQANSPLHF
.	TRBV12-5	CASGAGLHTDTQYF
.	TRBV7-9	CASSGRNKDGGYTF
.	TRBV11-2	CASSLDLQHNEQFF
.	TRBV5-1	CASSVGGGDTGELFF
.	TRBV12-3/TRBV12-4	CASSFKQEIEAFF
.	TRBV6-5	CASSFRGTEAFF
.	TRBV7-3	CASSPGLPGETQYF
few	TRBV7-3	CASSLRGREDPQHF
.	TRBV14	CASSHYRAGNSPLHF
.	TRBV4-2	CASSQDRNSPLHF
.	TRBV10-3	CAISDFTSGDTEAFF
.	TRBV11-2	CASSLDRVPGNTIYF
.	TRBV2	CASSGVLGTDTQYF
.	TRBV5-1	CASSFPGQGSDEQFF
.	TRBV10-3	CAIRAGTGDTEAFF
once	TRBV19	CASSIAGGVLGYTF
once	TRBV6-6	CASSHSGTGYGYTF
.	TRBV7-3	CASSLTRGPDTQYF
.	TRBV9	CASSVGLGSSYNEQFF
.	TRBV7-6	CASSLAQPGGGDTQYF
.	TRBV18	CASSPGGSEAFF
.	TRBV18	CASSTGQGEQFF
.	TRBV5-4	CASSFPGLQRSETQYF
once	TRBV7-2	CASSRHRGAYEQYF
.	TRBV15	CATSKGPGTAYGYTF
.	TRBV3-1/TRBV3-2	CASSRESGFGNEKLFF
once	TRBV19	CASSIGQGYEQYF
.	TRBV30	CAWSVALSTDTQYF
.	TRBV5-1	CASSSGQNNQPQHF
.	TRBV7-3	CASSLPKGGRTGNTIYF
.	TRBV10-3	CAISDPTGFTYGYTF
.	TRBV7-2	CASSLATGGLTDTQYF
.	TRBV5-1	CASSQAWNTEAFF
.	TRBV30	CACDRVGQPQHF
.	TRBV10-3	CATRTSGGEHEQFF
.	TRBV5-1	CASSLKGGGTGELFF
.	TRBV18	CASSPPMTANTEAFF
.	TRBV4-2	CASSQDREVNTEAFF
.	TRBV28	CASSKTPSYEQYF